This T cell receptor (beta chain) was identified during a study of Graves' ophthalmopathy and Graves' hyperthyroidism. Study-level findings and limits: The study's model predicted ophthalmopathy progression at about 68% sensitivity and 72.22% specificity.

This clonotype was picked up a small number of times. Its antigen is not known. V lost 4 bases, J lost 7 bases, and 10 bases lay in between. The CDR3 extends over 12 amino acids. The germline CDR1 and CDR2 sequences are LGHNA and YNFKEQ. The TCR beta CDR3 regions underwent amplification from RNA transcripts. RT-PCR was first run with HTBI primers, then multiplex PCR in a second round. One entry per CDR3 protein, called by TCRdb with MiXCR from the multiplex PCR reads. The data contain a few hundred thousand distinct CDR3 sequences, 15% to 20% of them seen just once; the ten biggest clones take up 2% to 3%.

This receptor was taken from an adult woman with stable Graves' hyperthyroidism. The chain has TRBV4-2 and TRBJ1-2; no definite D call. What was sequenced was peripheral blood. CDR3 region: CASSPENAGYTF. CDR3 DNA: TGTGCCAGCAGCCCCGAGAACGCTGGCTACACCTTC.